The table lists the clone carrying this T cell receptor (beta chain) with a few counts. As yet, its antigen is unknown. This specimen belongs to a study of identical twins. With template switching, a universal primer site was added, and the cDNA carried unique molecular identifiers. MiXCR, applied by TCRdb to the 5' RACE reads, yields one record per CDR3 protein. Here the sample spans roughly 570,000 distinct CDR3 sequences, just under 10% being singletons. Study-level points and caveats: Abundant cord blood beta clonotypes carried fewer insertions; memory repertoires showed none. Conclusions rested on cross-sectional statistics rather than following the same donors.

Germline CDR1 MNHEY, CDR2 SVGEGT. CDR3 length: 15 amino acids. V gave up 2 bases and J gave up 4 bases, with 15 bases separating them. This sample also appeared in a second study, on yellow fever vaccine responses in identical twins. This second study says: Vaccine-induced T cell responses in twins were reportedly observed to appear partly convergent, partly personalized.

The sequence was collected from a young woman in good health. This chain links TRBV6-2 or TRBV6-3 with TRBJ2-7; possibly TRBD1 for D (5 bases). The source material was PBMCs. The CDR3 sequence: CASSYAQGLPYEQYF. The CDR3 DNA is TGTGCCAGCAGTTACGCCCAGGGCCTTCCTTACGAGCAGTACTTC.